This T cell receptor (beta chain) comes out of a study of control samples from healthy donors and cancer patients. This CDR3 is built from 14 residues. V dropped 3 bases and J dropped 1 base, with 10 bases sitting between them. CDR1 and CDR2 from the germline V gene are SGDLS and YYNGEE. Libraries were prepared by immunoSEQ multiplex PCR; TCRdb keeps only in-frame clonotypes and omits some of them. Of 150,000 to 200,000 clones in the sample, approximately 94% were seen once. The sequenced sample was blood. The genes are TRBV9 and TRBJ1-1, with D unclear. This receptor was taken from a woman aged 18-35 years in good health. CDR3 DNA: TGTGCCAGCAGCGCCCGCGTGGGGAACACTGAAGCTTTCTTT. As protein: CASSARVGNTEAFF.